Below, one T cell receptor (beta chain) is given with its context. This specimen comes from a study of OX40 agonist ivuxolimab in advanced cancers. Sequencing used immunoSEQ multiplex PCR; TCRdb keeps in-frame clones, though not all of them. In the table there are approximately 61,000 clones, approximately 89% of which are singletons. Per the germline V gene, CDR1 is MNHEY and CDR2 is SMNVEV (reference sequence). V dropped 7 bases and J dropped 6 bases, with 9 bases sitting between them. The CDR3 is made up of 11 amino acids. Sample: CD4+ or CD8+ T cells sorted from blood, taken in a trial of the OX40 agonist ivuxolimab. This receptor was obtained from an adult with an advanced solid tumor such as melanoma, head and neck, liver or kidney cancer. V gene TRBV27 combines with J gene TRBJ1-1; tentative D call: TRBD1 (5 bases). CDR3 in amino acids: CASTGGPEAFF. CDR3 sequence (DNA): TGTGCCAGCACGGGGGGACCTGAAGCTTTCTTT.